This paragraph reports one T cell receptor (beta chain). Some clones are missing from TCRdb's copy, which holds only in-frame ones; the method was immunoSEQ multiplex PCR. The sample has 100,000 or so clones, about 96% seen once; the top ten hold around 2.2%. The data stem from a study of OX40 agonist ivuxolimab in advanced cancers. Germline lookup yields CDR1 SGHVS and CDR2 FQNEAQ. The CDR3 has 15 residues. V was shortened by 2 bases and J by 2 bases, with 13 bases between the two germline ends. Sequencing used CD4+ or CD8+ T cells sorted from blood, obtained in a trial of the OX40 agonist ivuxolimab. The chain employs TRBV7-8 and TRBJ2-7; no clear D gene. The origin of this receptor is an adult with an advanced solid tumor such as melanoma, head and neck, liver or kidney cancer. The CDR3 DNA follows: TGTGCCAGCAGCTTACACGTTAGTAACGCCTACGAGCAGTACTTC. Translation: CASSLHVSNAYEQYF.